The 8 T cell receptor beta chains presented below share a single source sample, sequenced in a study of blood T cell repertoires in COVID-19. Assay: immunoSEQ multiplex PCR; the TCRdb copy retains only in-frame clones and omits some. Of nearly 250,000 clones in the sample, more than 75% were seen once. The sample comprised peripheral blood. These receptor sequences come from a woman aged 80 or over with COVID-19, enrolled during active disease.

This clone was seen more than once but under ten times. CDR3 nucleotides: TGTGCCAGCAGTTTAGAGACGGGCACTGAAGCTTTCTTT. Residues: CASSLETGTEAFF. V gene TRBV12-3 or TRBV12-4 combines with J gene TRBJ1-1; no definite D call. The CDR3 consists of 13 residues. Trimming cost V 1 base and J 4 bases, with 7 bases left between them.

The chain joins TRBV5-4 to TRBJ2-5, with 10 bases that match TRBD2. Germline V gives CDR1 SGHNT, CDR2 YYREEE (reference sequence). With V trimmed by 0 bases and J by 2 bases, 4 bases remained unmatched. The CDR3 extends over 16 amino acids. CDR3: CASSLGVAGGQETQYF. In DNA, the CDR3 is TGTGCCAGCAGCTTGGGTGTAGCGGGGGGTCAAGAGACCCAGTACTTC.

This rearrangement joins TRBV5-1 to TRBJ2-7; the D is unclear. The V end was cut by 6 bases, the J end by 4 bases, with 14 bases between. The CDR3 covers 13 residues. The germline CDR1 and CDR2 sequences are SGHRS and YFSETQ. CDR3 residues: CASNPPGLYEQYV. The CDR3 DNA sequence: TGCGCCAGCAACCCTCCGGGTTTGTACGAGCAGTACGTC.

V usage is TRBV7-2 and J usage is TRBJ2-6; D call uncertain. The CDR3 runs 12 residues. Germline V gene sequence: CDR1 SGHTA, CDR2 FQGNSA. V shed 2 bases and J shed 7 bases, with 3 bases lying between them. The CDR3 loop reads CASSLSANVLTF. The CDR3 DNA follows: TGTGCCAGCAGCTTAAGCGCCAACGTCCTGACTTTC.

This clone was seen a handful of times. J is TRBJ1-6 and V is TRBV19; 7 bases are shared with TRBD1. The CDR3 length is 13 residues. With V trimmed by 3 bases and J by 11 bases, 4 bases remained unmatched. Germline assignment: CDR1 LNHDA and CDR2 SQIVND (reference sequence). This chain's CDR3 is CASSISQGAPLHF. Written as DNA, the CDR3 is TGTGCCAGTAGTATCTCCCAGGGGGCACCCCTCCACTTT. The complete variable domain, with remaining parts taken from reference TRBV19 and TRBJ1-6, reads DGGITQSPKYLFRKEGQNVTLSCEQNLNHDAMYWYRQDPGQGLRLIYYSQIVNDFQKGDIAEGYSVSREKKESFPLTVTSAQKNPTAFYLCASSISQGAPLHFGNGTRLTVT.

A word on this clone: Its ends do not fully match the called genes, so a read error is possible. The chain uses TRBV13 and TRBJ1-2, with 12 bases that match TRBD1. The CDR3 covers 14 residues. The germline CDR1 and CDR2 sequences are PRHDT and FYEKMQ (reference sequence). The CDR3 bases are TGTGCCAGCAGCTTTCGGGACAGGGGGCCTGGCCACACCTTC. Translated, it gives CASSFRDRGPGHTF.

The chain uses TRBV14 and TRBJ1-6, with TRBD1 matching 8 bases. The CDR3 contains 16 residues. Per the germline V gene, CDR1 is SGHDN and CDR2 is FVKESK. Trimming at V came to 6 bases and at J to 9 bases, leaving 13 bases not matched to a gene. CDR3: CASSTDRGGFGSPLHF. Here the CDR3 DNA reads TGTGCCAGCAGTACCGACAGGGGAGGTTTTGGTTCACCCCTCCACTTT.

The chain combines TRBV7-2 with TRBJ1-2; the D gene is possibly TRBD1 (6 bases). CDR3 length: 15 residues. Germline V gene sequence: CDR1 SGHTA, CDR2 FQGNSA. V was trimmed by 1 base and J by 5 bases, leaving 14 bases between them. CDR3 in amino acids: CASSLGLGQGYGYTF. Written as DNA, the CDR3 is TGTGCCAGCAGCTTAGGCCTGGGACAAGGGTATGGCTACACCTTC.